This is a list of T cell receptor beta chains from one sample in a study of blood T cell repertoires in COVID-19. This table comes from immunoSEQ multiplex PCR, and its TCRdb copy is limited to in-frame clones, with some not included. The table records about 250,000 clones, around 88% of them present only once. The sequenced material came from peripheral blood. The receptor set was obtained from a woman aged 30 to 39 with COVID-19, enrolled during active disease. The CDR3 runs from the conserved cysteine through the conserved F or W. The D gene is left open where the match is weak. Only some rows state a clone size, as once, few, many or a class for expanded clones.

abundance	d_gene	v_gene	j_gene	CDR3nt	CDR3aa
few	-	TRBV28	TRBJ1-3	TGTGCCAGCAGGCCAACGGGCTCTGGAAACACCATATATTTT	CASRPTGSGNTIYF
-	TRBD2	TRBV4-2	TRBJ2-1	TGTGCCAGCAGCCAAAGTCTTCGCGGGGGAGGTTACAATGAGCAGTTCTTC	CASSQSLRGGGYNEQFF
-	TRBD2	TRBV7-2	TRBJ2-7	TGTGCCAGCAGCTTAGGGCTAGCGGGGGCCTACGAGCAGTACTTC	CASSLGLAGAYEQYF
few	-	TRBV10-3	TRBJ1-1	TGTGTTGTCAGGATAGGACATTTGAACACTGAAGCTTTCTTT	CVVRIGHLNTEAFF
once	-	TRBV15	TRBJ1-1	TGTGCCACCAGCAGAGCCCAGAACACTGAAGCTTTCTTT	CATSRAQNTEAFF
-	-	TRBV7-8	TRBJ2-2	TGTGCCAGCAGCTTAGCGGGGGCAGGGACCGGGGAGCTGTTTTTT	CASSLAGAGTGELFF
-	-	TRBV13	TRBJ2-3	TGTGCCAGCAGCCCAGGAAACACAGATACGCAGTATTTT	CASSPGNTDTQYF
-	-	TRBV7-8	TRBJ2-7	TGTGCCAGCAGCTTAGAGGCAGCGAGGCGCGAGCAGTACTTC	CASSLEAARREQYF
-	-	TRBV11-2	TRBJ1-2	TGTGCCAGCAGCCAGGGTTACCCCAAAGATCCATATGGCTACACCTTC	CASSQGYPKDPYGYTF
-	TRBD2	TRBV5-1	TRBJ2-3	TGCGCCAGCAGCTTGCAAGCGGGGGGGGGCACAGATACGCAGTATTTT	CASSLQAGGGTDTQYF